This TCR beta chain was sequenced in a study of blood T cell repertoires in COVID-19. Per the authors' pipeline: The assay estimated nucleated cells by amplifying reference gene primers. Profiling relied on immunoSEQ multiplex PCR, and the TCRdb table lists in-frame clones only, not all of them. Clone size and the V and J calls come from that table; the DNA yielded D and trimming. The sample yields 450,000 to 500,000 clones, approximately 83% seen once. Sequencing was done on a sample of peripheral blood. The TCR sequence derives from a human donor in a cohort sampled during active COVID-19.

CDR3: CASSQDGGPLRTEAFF. In DNA, the CDR3 is TGCGCCAGCAGCCAAGACGGCGGCCCTCTTAGGACTGAAGCTTTCTTT. The V call is TRBV4-3, the J call TRBJ1-1; no clear D. V lost 0 bases to trimming and J lost 5 bases, with 16 bases between them. Germline V CDR1 and CDR2: LGHNA, YSLEER. CDR3 length equals 16 residues.